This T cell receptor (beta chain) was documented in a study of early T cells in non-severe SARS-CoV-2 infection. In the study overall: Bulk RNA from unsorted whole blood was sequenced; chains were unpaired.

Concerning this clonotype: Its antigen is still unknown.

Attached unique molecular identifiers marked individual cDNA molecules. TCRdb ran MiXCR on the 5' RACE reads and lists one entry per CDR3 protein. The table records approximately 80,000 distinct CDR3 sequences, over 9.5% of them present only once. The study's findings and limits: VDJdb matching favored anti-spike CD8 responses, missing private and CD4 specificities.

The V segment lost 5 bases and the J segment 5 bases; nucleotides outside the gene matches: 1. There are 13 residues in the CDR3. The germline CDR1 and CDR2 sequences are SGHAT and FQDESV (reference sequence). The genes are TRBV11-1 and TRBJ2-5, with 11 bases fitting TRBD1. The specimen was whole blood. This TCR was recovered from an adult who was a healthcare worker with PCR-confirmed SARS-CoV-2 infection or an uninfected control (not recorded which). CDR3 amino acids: CASSRTGGETQYF. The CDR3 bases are TGTGCCAGCAGCCGGACAGGGGGCGAGACCCAGTACTTC.